Only a few counts were recorded for the clone carrying this T cell receptor beta chain. Its matching antigen is unknown. The sample originates from a study of beta chain features in type 1 diabetes. Overall study results and limits: Any role of HLA type in TCRB rearrangement remained unresolved here. Type 1 diabetes patients showed a moderate but significant shortening of TCRB CDR3s in all four CD4+ subsets.

Cell sorting via CD45RO/CCR7/CD25/CD127/CD95/CD27 was performed to obtain CD4+ naive, central memory, regulatory and stem cell-like memory cells. Germline CDR1 and CDR2: GTSNPN and SVGIG (reference sequence). Trimming removed 4 bases from V and 5 bases from J, with 11 bases in between. The CDR3 has 12 amino acids. Sequencing targeted expressed TCRB transcripts, as all isolated RNA had been reverse transcribed. Produced via immunoSEQ multiplex PCR; TCRdb's table is partial and in-frame only. This table holds roughly 300,000 clones, 9.3% found once. Sequenced input: central memory CD4+ T cells from blood. This receptor was identified in a man aged 25 to 45 with type 1 diabetes. The V and J genes are TRBV30 and TRBJ1-2, with D tentatively TRBD1 (6 bases). CDR3: CAWTTGRYGYTF. The CDR3 nucleotides read TGTGCCTGGACCACAGGGCGGTATGGCTACACCTTC.